Listed below are T cell receptor beta chains from one sample, sequenced in a study of OX40 agonist ivuxolimab in advanced cancers. Libraries were prepared by immunoSEQ multiplex PCR; TCRdb keeps only in-frame clonotypes and omits some of them. The table shows 90,000 to 100,000 clones, with around 85% occurring only once. The specimen comprised CD4+ or CD8+ T cells sorted from blood, sampled in a trial of the OX40 agonist ivuxolimab. All receptors derive from an adult with an advanced solid tumor such as melanoma, head and neck, liver or kidney cancer. Both conserved end residues are part of each CDR3. A D gene is named only where the DNA matches it firmly. Clone size is shown for a subset of rows, as once, few, many or a class of expanded clone.

>15|TRBD1|TRBJ2-2|TRBV27|.
TGTGCCAGTTCGCGAAAGGGGGCCGGGACCGGGGAGCTGTTTTTT
CASSRKGAGTGELFF
>14|.|TRBJ2-2|TRBV14|.
TGTGCCAGCAGCGAGGGACGGTACACCGGGGAGCTGTTTTTT
CASSEGRYTGELFF
>11|.|TRBJ2-5|TRBV6-5|.
TGTGCCAGCAGTTACATAGAGACCCAGTACTTC
CASSYIETQYF
>13|.|TRBJ1-1|TRBV5-4|once
TGTGCCAGCAGCTTGGGTGGGTTCACTGAAGCTTTCTTT
CASSLGGFTEAFF
>11|.|TRBJ2-7|TRBV20-1|.
TGCAGTGCCGAAGACAGATACGAGCAGTACTTC
CSAEDRYEQYF
>13|TRBD1|TRBJ1-1|TRBV10-3|.
TGTGCCATCGCACCACAGGGGGAGACTGAAGCTTTCTTT
CAIAPQGETEAFF
>15|TRBD1|TRBJ2-1|TRBV28|.
TGTGCCAGCAGTTTCCTACCAGGGGGCTCCAATGAGCAGTTCTTC
CASSFLPGGSNEQFF
>15|TRBD1|TRBJ2-7|TRBV7-2|few
TGTGCCAGCAGCTTAAGGGACAGGGGACTCCACGAGCAGTACTTC
CASSLRDRGLHEQYF
>15|.|TRBJ2-3|TRBV7-9|.
TGTGCCAGCAGCCCACTAGTTGGGAGCACAGATACGCAGTATTTT
CASSPLVGSTDTQYF
>18|TRBD2|TRBJ2-7|TRBV5-1|few
TGCGCCAGCAGCCCAGTGGGGCTAGCGGGCGATTTCTCCTACGAGCAGTACTTC
CASSPVGLAGDFSYEQYF
>18|TRBD2|TRBJ2-4|TRBV19|.
TGTGCCAGTAGTATGCTAGCGGGAGCTTCAGTCACCAAAAACATTCAGTACTTC
CASSMLAGASVTKNIQYF
>13|.|TRBJ2-5|TRBV7-9|.
TGTGCCAGCAGCTTCGGGAGTCGTGAGACCCAGTACTTC
CASSFGSRETQYF
>11|.|TRBJ1-1|TRBV11-2|.
TGTGCCAGCAGCCACTTACCGCAAGCTTTCTTT
CASSHLPQAFF
>13|.|TRBJ1-1|TRBV7-2|few
TGTGCCAGCAGCTTAGTCCTGAACACTGAAGCTTTCTTT
CASSLVLNTEAFF
>16|TRBD2|TRBJ2-7|TRBV13|.
TGTGCCAGCAGCTGGCGAGCAGCGGGAGGTTCCTACGAGCAGTACTTC
CASSWRAAGGSYEQYF
>14|.|TRBJ1-2|TRBV11-3|.
TGTGCCAGCAGCTTAGCCGGGGCGACCTATGGCTACACCTTC
CASSLAGATYGYTF
>14|TRBD2|TRBJ2-7|TRBV2|.
TGTGCCAGCAGTGTAGCGGGGGGAAACTACGAGCAGTACTTC
CASSVAGGNYEQYF
>16|.|TRBJ2-5|TRBV14|few
TGTGCCAGCAGCCAGACTGATTGGGCGGTCCAAGAGACCCAGTACTTC
CASSQTDWAVQETQYF
>13|TRBD1|TRBJ1-2|TRBV11-1|.
TGTGCCAGCAGCGCGGACAGGCAATATGGCTACACCTTC
CASSADRQYGYTF
>15|TRBD2|TRBJ2-1|TRBV5-1|.
TGCGCCAGCAGCCTCGGGAGGATGATCGTGGATGAGCAGTTCTTC
CASSLGRMIVDEQFF
>13|.|TRBJ1-1|TRBV11-3|.
TGTGCCAGCAGCTTAGCCCGAAGTACTGAAGCTTTCTTT
CASSLARSTEAFF
>12|.|TRBJ2-7|TRBV7-2|once
TGTGCCAGCAGCCTGGTTAGAGACGAGCAGTACTTC
CASSLVRDEQYF
>14|TRBD1|TRBJ1-5|TRBV6-1|.
TGTGCCAGCAGCCCCTCCAGGGGGAATCAGCCCCAGCATTTT
CASSPSRGNQPQHF
>14|TRBD2|TRBJ2-3|TRBV5-6|.
TGTGCCAGCAGCCTCGGGACTAGCGGAGATACGCAGTATTTT
CASSLGTSGDTQYF
>13|.|TRBJ1-1|TRBV5-1|.
TGCGCCAGCAGTCTGGGAATGAACACTGAAGCTTTCTTT
CASSLGMNTEAFF
>15|TRBD1|TRBJ2-2|TRBV27|.
TGTGCCAGCAGCTTTAGGACAGGGAACACCGGGGAGCTGTTTTTT
CASSFRTGNTGELFF
>14|.|TRBJ2-7|TRBV28|.
TGTGCCAGTCGTCGCGGGGATGCAGCCTACGAGCAGTACTTC
CASRRGDAAYEQYF
>13|.|TRBJ1-1|TRBV25-1|.
TGTGCCAGCAGTGAATCCGGTAACACTGAAGCTTTCTTT
CASSESGNTEAFF
>12|.|TRBJ2-7|TRBV7-9|.
TGTGCCAGCAGCTTACGGGGATACGAGCAGTACTTC
CASSLRGYEQYF
>15|TRBD1|TRBJ1-1|TRBV5-1|.
TGCGCCAGCAGCTCTAGAGACAGGGGGGGCACTGAAGCTTTCTTT
CASSSRDRGGTEAFF
>13|.|TRBJ2-7|TRBV7-8|.
TGTGCCAGCAGCTTAAGTAACCGGGCCGAGCAGTACTTC
CASSLSNRAEQYF
>14|TRBD1|TRBJ1-4|TRBV27|.
TGTGCCAGCTCAAACAGGGGGCCAGGTGAAAAACTGTTTTTT
CASSNRGPGEKLFF
>14|.|TRBJ2-6|TRBV27|.
TGTGCCAGCAGCGGACATGACGGGGCCAACGTCCTGACTTTC
CASSGHDGANVLTF
>17|.|TRBJ1-5|TRBV28|.
TGTGCCAGCAGTTTAGGGGGGGGACCGGGCGGCAATCAGCCCCAGCATTTT
CASSLGGGPGGNQPQHF
>14|.|TRBJ1-1|TRBV5-1|.
TGCGCCAGCAGCTTGGATAGCTTGAACACTGAAGCTTTCTTT
CASSLDSLNTEAFF
>17|.|TRBJ2-2|TRBV4-1|.
TGCGCCAGCACCAAAGATAAGAGGGGGGCGAACACCGGGGAGCTGTTTTTT
CASTKDKRGANTGELFF
>17|.|TRBJ2-7|TRBV27|.
TGTGCCAGCAGTTTATCGGGGGGCAGGGCGTTAGGGTACGAGCAGTACTTC
CASSLSGGRALGYEQYF
>14|.|TRBJ2-1|TRBV7-9|.
TGTGCCAGCAGCTGGGGCGGCACAAGCGATGAGCAGTTCTTC
CASSWGGTSDEQFF
>13|.|TRBJ2-7|TRBV7-2|.
TGTGCCAGCAGCTCACAGGGCACCTACGAGCAGTACTTC
CASSSQGTYEQYF
>14|TRBD2|TRBJ2-1|TRBV4-3|.
TGCGCCAGCAGCCAGGCGGGGGTCCACAATGAGCAGTTCTTC
CASSQAGVHNEQFF
>14|.|TRBJ2-7|TRBV7-8|.
TGTGCCAGCAGCTCCCTTAGTGCTTCCTACGAGCAGTACTTC
CASSSLSASYEQYF
>15|.|TRBJ1-2|TRBV6-1|.
TGTGCCAGCAGGGCCCCAACCAAAGGCCTGTATGGCTACACCTTC
CASRAPTKGLYGYTF
>14|TRBD1|TRBJ1-2|TRBV6-5|.
TGTGCCAGCGGTGGGACAGGGTCTAACTATGGCTACACCTTC
CASGGTGSNYGYTF
>11|.|TRBJ2-1|TRBV29-1|.
TGCAGCGTAGGAGTTTACAATGAGCAGTTCTTC
CSVGVYNEQFF
>11|.|TRBJ2-5|TRBV5-6|.
TGTGCCAGCAGCTTGCAAGAGACCCAGTACTTC
CASSLQETQYF
>14|.|TRBJ2-1|TRBV4-3|.
TGCGCCAGCAGCCAAGGTGGGGGGAGCAATGAGCAGTTCTTC
CASSQGGGSNEQFF
>15|.|TRBJ2-1|TRBV11-2|.
TGTGCCAGCAGCTCCCGGGTGACAGCCTACAATGAGCAGTTCTTC
CASSSRVTAYNEQFF
>13|TRBD1|TRBJ2-7|TRBV19|.
TGTGCCAGTAGGGGACAGGGTTGGAACGAGCAGTACTTC
CASRGQGWNEQYF
>13|.|TRBJ2-5|TRBV7-3|.
TGTGCCAGCAGCTTAATAGCCCAAGAGACCCAGTACTTC
CASSLIAQETQYF
>15|.|TRBJ2-7|TRBV29-1|.
TGCAGCCCCAACCCCGGAGGGAAAGACTCCTACGAGCAGTACTTC
CSPNPGGKDSYEQYF
>15|.|TRBJ2-3|TRBV7-2|once
TGTGCCAGCAGCTTAGCATCCCCCGGCACAGATACGCAGTATTTT
CASSLASPGTDTQYF
>15|TRBD1|TRBJ2-7|TRBV27|.
TGTGCCAGCAATCCGGCCGGGACAGCTTCCTACGAGCAGTACTTC
CASNPAGTASYEQYF
>16|.|TRBJ1-1|TRBV4-1|.
TGCGCCAGCAGCCATCCCAACAGGGCTCGGAACACTGAAGCTTTCTTT
CASSHPNRARNTEAFF
>16|.|TRBJ2-3|TRBV5-1|.
TGCGCCAGCAGCTTGAGTAGGGGCGGCGGCACAGATACGCAGTATTTT
CASSLSRGGGTDTQYF
>16|TRBD2|TRBJ2-3|TRBV19|.
TGTGCCAGTAGTATCATGGGGGGAGGGCCGACAGATACGCAGTATTTT
CASSIMGGGPTDTQYF
>14|.|TRBJ1-3|TRBV6-1|.
TGTGCCAGCAGTGGGGTCGGTACTGGAAACACCATATATTTT
CASSGVGTGNTIYF
>14|.|TRBJ1-1|TRBV11-2|once
TGTGCCAGCAGCTTAGGGGACATGGGCACTGAAGCTTTCTTT
CASSLGDMGTEAFF
>14|.|TRBJ2-2|TRBV19|.
TGTGCCAGTAAGCCAGCCGGGGACACCGGGGAGCTGTTTTTT
CASKPAGDTGELFF
>14|TRBD2|TRBJ2-1|TRBV11-2|.
TGTGCCAGCAGCTTACCTAGCGGGAGATCGAAGCCGTTCTTC
CASSLPSGRSKPFF